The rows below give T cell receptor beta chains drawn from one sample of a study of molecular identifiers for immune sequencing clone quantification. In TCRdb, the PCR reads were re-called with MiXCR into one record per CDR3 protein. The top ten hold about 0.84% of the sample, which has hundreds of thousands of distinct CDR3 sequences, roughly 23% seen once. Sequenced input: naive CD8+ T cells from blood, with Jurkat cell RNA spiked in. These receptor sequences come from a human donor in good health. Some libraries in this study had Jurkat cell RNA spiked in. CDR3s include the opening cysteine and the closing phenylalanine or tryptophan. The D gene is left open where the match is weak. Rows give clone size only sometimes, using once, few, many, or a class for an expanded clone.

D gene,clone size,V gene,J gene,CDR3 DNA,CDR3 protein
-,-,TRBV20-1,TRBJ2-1,TGCAGTGCCAGACCCAGCGCTACCTACAATGAGCAGTTCTTC,CSARPSATYNEQFF
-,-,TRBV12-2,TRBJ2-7,TGTGCAAGTCGCTCAGTATCCGGGACAGAATCCTACGAGCAGTACTTC,CASRSVSGTESYEQYF
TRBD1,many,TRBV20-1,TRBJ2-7,TGCAGTGCTAACAGGGACAGGGGGTTATACGAGCAGTACTTC,CSANRDRGLYEQYF
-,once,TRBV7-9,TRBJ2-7,TGTGCCAGCAGCTCTAACTCGGGGCAGGGGACGTCCTACGAGCAGTACTTC,CASSSNSGQGTSYEQYF
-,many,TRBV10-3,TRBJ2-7,TGTGCCATCAGTGAGTCGGAAAGGGGCGAGCAGTACTTC,CAISESERGEQYF
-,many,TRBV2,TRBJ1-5,TGTGCCAGCAGTGAAGAGGATCGGGGGCCCGGCAATCAGCCCCAGCATTTT,CASSEEDRGPGNQPQHF
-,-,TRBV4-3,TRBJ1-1,TGCGCCAGCAGCCCCTATACAGTGACGAACACTGAAGCTTTCTTT,CASSPYTVTNTEAFF
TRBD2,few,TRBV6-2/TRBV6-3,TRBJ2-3,TGTGCCAGCAGTTACTATGGGGGAGGGGCAGATACGCAGTATTTT,CASSYYGGGADTQYF
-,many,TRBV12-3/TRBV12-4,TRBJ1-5,TGTGCCACTCAATGGACACGCGGCGATCAGCCCCAGCATTTT,CATQWTRGDQPQHF
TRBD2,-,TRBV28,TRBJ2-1,TGTGCCAGCAGGGCCCGTGGGACTAGCTATGAGCAGTTCTTC,CASRARGTSYEQFF
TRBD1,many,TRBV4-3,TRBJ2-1,TGCGCCAGCAGCCAAGGGAGGACAGGGACCTACAATGAGCAGTTCTTC,CASSQGRTGTYNEQFF
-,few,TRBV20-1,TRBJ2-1,TGCAGTGCTAGGGTTTCCAGGGGTCCTTTGCGGAATGAGCAGTTCTTC,CSARVSRGPLRNEQFF
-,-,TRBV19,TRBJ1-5,TGTGCCAGTAGTACCTGGGTCACCCAGAATCAGCCCCAGCATTTT,CASSTWVTQNQPQHF
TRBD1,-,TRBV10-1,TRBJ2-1,TGCGCCAGCAGGGCTAACCGGGACAGCAATGAGCAGTTCTTC,CASRANRDSNEQFF
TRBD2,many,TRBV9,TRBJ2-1,TGTGCCAGCAGCCCACCAGGCGGGAGAGGAAATGAGCAGTTCTTC,CASSPPGGRGNEQFF
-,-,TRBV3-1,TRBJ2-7,TGTGCCAGCAGCCAAGAGCCGGACCTCGAGCAGTACTTC,CASSQEPDLEQYF
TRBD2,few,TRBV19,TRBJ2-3,TGTGCCAGTACCCTAACTAGCGGGGGCACAGATACGCAGTATTTT,CASTLTSGGTDTQYF
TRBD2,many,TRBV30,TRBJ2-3,TGTGCCTGGAGTACGGGACTAGCGGGGGGCACAGATACGCAGTATTTT,CAWSTGLAGGTDTQYF
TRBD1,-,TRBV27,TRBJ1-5,TGTGCCAGCAGTTTAGGTACAGGGGTGGTCAATCAGCCCCAGCATTTT,CASSLGTGVVNQPQHF
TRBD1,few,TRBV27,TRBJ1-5,TGTGCCAGCAGTTTATCTTGGACAGGGGTTCAGCCCCAGCATTTT,CASSLSWTGVQPQHF
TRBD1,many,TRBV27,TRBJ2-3,TGTGCCAGCAGCTTCCAGGGGGGCACAGATACGCAGTATTTT,CASSFQGGTDTQYF
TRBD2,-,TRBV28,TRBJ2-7,TGTGCCAGCAGTTTGGGGGGGTCCTACGGGCAGTACTTC,CASSLGGSYGQYF
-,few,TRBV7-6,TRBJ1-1,TGTGCCAGCAGCTTACTGACGGTGAACACTGAAGCTTTCTTT,CASSLLTVNTEAFF
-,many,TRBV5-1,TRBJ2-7,TGCGCCAGCAGCCTGGACCATTCCTACGAGCAGTACTTC,CASSLDHSYEQYF
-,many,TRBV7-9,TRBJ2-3,TGTGCCAGCAGCGGGAGGACCACAGATACGCAGTATTTT,CASSGRTTDTQYF
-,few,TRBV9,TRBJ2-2,TGTGCCAGCAGCGTTAGTATGAACACCGGGGAGCTGTTTTTT,CASSVSMNTGELFF
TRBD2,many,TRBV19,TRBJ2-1,TGTGCCAGTAGCCCAACTAGCGGGGGGTTCTACAATGAGCAGTTCTTC,CASSPTSGGFYNEQFF
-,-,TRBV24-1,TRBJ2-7,TGTGCCACCAGTGAAGGGACCTACGAGCAGTACTTC,CATSEGTYEQYF